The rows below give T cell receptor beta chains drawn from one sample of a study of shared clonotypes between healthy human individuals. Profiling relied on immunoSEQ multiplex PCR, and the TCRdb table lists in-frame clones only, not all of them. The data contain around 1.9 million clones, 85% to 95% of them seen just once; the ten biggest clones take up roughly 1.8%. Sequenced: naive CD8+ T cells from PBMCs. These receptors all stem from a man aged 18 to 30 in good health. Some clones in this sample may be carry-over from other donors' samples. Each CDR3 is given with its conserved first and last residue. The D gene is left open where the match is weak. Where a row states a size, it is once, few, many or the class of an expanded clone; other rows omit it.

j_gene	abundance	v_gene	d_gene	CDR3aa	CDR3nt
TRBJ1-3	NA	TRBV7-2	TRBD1	CASSSGTGPGNTIYF	TGTGCCAGCAGCTCCGGGACAGGGCCTGGAAACACCATATATTTT
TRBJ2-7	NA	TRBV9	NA	CASSRGNPGEQYF	TGTGCCAGCAGCCGGGGGAATCCGGGGGAGCAGTACTTC
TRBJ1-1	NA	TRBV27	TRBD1	CASSSTGGGWTEAFF	TGTGCCAGCAGTTCCACAGGGGGCGGATGGACTGAAGCTTTCTTT
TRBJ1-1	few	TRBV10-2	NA	CASRPAGPNTEAFF	TGCGCCAGCAGACCAGCAGGGCCGAACACTGAAGCTTTCTTT
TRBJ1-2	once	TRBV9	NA	CASSVGTGKLGPGGYTF	TGTGCCAGCAGCGTAGGAACCGGAAAGTTGGGGCCGGGTGGCTACACCTTC
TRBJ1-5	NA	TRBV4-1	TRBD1	CASSQSHRGNQPQHF	TGCGCCAGCAGCCAATCCCACAGGGGTAATCAGCCCCAGCATTTT
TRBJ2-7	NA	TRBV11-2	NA	CASGYEQYF	TGTGCCAGCGGGTACGAGCAGTACTTC
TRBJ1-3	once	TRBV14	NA	CASSQDRNSGNTIYF	TGTGCCAGCAGCCAGGACAGAAACTCTGGAAACACCATATATTTT
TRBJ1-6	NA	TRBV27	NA	CASGGSPWALHF	TGTGCCAGCGGCGGGAGTCCATGGGCCCTCCACTTT
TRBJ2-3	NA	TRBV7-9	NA	CASSSGTDTQYF	TGTGCCAGCAGTTCGGGTACAGATACGCAGTATTTT
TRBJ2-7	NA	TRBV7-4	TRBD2	CASSLALLTSGRYEQYF	TGTGCCAGCAGCTTAGCGCTTCTCACTAGCGGGAGATACGAGCAGTACTTC
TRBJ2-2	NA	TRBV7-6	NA	CASSPSYQNTGELFF	TGTGCCAGCAGCCCCTCCTACCAGAACACCGGGGAGCTGTTTTTT
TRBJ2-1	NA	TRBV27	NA	CASLGPKRDIIQKWTYNEQFF	TGTGCCAGTCTGGGCCCTAAGCGGGACATCATTCAAAAGTGGACCTACAATGAGCAGTTCTTC
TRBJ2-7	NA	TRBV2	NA	CASLNRDNYYSYEQYF	TGTGCCAGCCTCAACCGGGACAATTATTACTCCTACGAGCAGTACTTC
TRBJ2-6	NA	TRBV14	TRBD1	CASSQLFPGQRANVLTF	TGTGCCAGCAGTCAACTTTTCCCGGGACAGAGGGCCAACGTCCTGACTTTC
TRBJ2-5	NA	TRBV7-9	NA	CASSLVGGYQETQYF	TGTGCCAGCAGCTTAGTTGGGGGATACCAAGAGACCCAGTACTTC
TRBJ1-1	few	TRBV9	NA	CASSVDEGEAFF	TGTGCCAGCAGCGTAGACGAAGGAGAAGCTTTCTTT
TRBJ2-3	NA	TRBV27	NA	CASTLLGSSDTQYF	TGTGCCAGCACCCTGCTCGGGAGCTCAGATACGCAGTATTTT
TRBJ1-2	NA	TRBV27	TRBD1	CASSPTFPGQYNYGYTF	TGTGCCAGCAGTCCGACCTTCCCGGGACAGTACAACTATGGCTACACCTTC
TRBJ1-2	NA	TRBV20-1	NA	CSQLRSYGYTF	TGCAGTCAACTTCGTAGCTATGGCTACACCTTC
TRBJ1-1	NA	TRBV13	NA	CASSPRGSLTNTEAFF	TGTGCCAGCAGCCCCAGGGGCTCCCTGACGAACACTGAAGCTTTCTTT
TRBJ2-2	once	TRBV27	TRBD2	CASSLFLAGGSGELFF	TGTGCCAGCAGTTTATTTCTAGCGGGAGGGTCGGGGGAGCTGTTTTTT
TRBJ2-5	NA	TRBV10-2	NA	CASSEGTAGTQYF	TGCGCCAGCAGTGAAGGCACAGCGGGGACCCAGTACTTC
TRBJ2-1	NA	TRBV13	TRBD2	CASTSPSGAYGEQFF	TGTGCCAGCACCTCCCCTAGCGGGGCTTACGGTGAGCAGTTCTTC
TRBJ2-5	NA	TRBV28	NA	CASRGSGGGTQYF	TGTGCCAGCAGGGGTAGCGGTGGGGGGACCCAGTACTTC
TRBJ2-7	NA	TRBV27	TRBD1	CASSLWGTGRDYEQYF	TGTGCCAGCAGTTTATGGGGGACAGGGAGGGACTACGAGCAGTACTTC